This TCR beta chain was sequenced in a study of T cells in localized non-small cell lung cancer. Study results and caveats: Tumor trailed uninvolved adjacent lung in T cell clonality, which peaked there.

Remarks on this clone: Its antigen is currently unknown.

The assay was immunoSEQ multiplex PCR, and TCRdb's table has in-frame clones only and misses some. The table has 20,000 to 25,000 clones, roughly nine tenths seen once; the top ten hold about 1%. V dropped 1 base and J dropped 3 bases, with 15 bases sitting between them. Germline CDR1 SGHTA, CDR2 FQGNSA. This CDR3 spans 16 amino acids. This specimen consisted of peripheral blood, obtained before any cancer treatment. This sequence was found in a woman aged 35-75 years with stage I lung adenocarcinoma. This chain joins TRBV7-2 and TRBJ1-1; D is ambiguous. CDR3 residues: CASSLGPREEDTEAFF. CDR3 DNA: TGTGCCAGCAGCTTAGGTCCTCGAGAAGAGGACACTGAAGCTTTCTTT.